This TCR beta chain was profiled in a study of beta chain features in type 1 diabetes listed by TCRdb under 2018. For the wider study: Patients and healthy donors did not differ in mean age, gender distribution, total cell number or subset yield. Regulatory and stem cell-like memory subsets were isolated from only 8 patients and 8 healthy donors, whereas naive and central memory subsets came from all 30 or so donors. A total of about 100 million sorted cells were examined across all samples, and RNA yield correlated strongly with the number of cells per subset. The study compared TCRB repertoires of sorted circulating CD4+ T cell subsets between recently diagnosed type 1 diabetes patients and matched healthy donors.

Trimming accounts for 3 bases at V and 6 bases at J, while the number of junction bases matched to no gene is 8. Per the germline V gene, SGHTA is the CDR1 and FQGTGA is the CDR2. The CDR3, cysteine through phenylalanine, is 15 amino acids long. The retained sequence is limited to the CDR3, 45 bases, with the frame set at the first base. Remarks on this clone: No antigen is known for it. There are no base qualities to consult, and no much larger clone falls within one base.

What the work shows at the level of the full study, not this receptor alone: Shorter templates might be favored by PCR, yet because patient and control samples were amplified and corrected together, any such skew would affect both groups equally. Only small numbers of individuals were included in the HLA sub-analyses, which left unresolved whether HLA type had any influence on TCRB rearrangement. Because cDNA was sequenced instead of genomic DNA, highly expressing activated cells could be over-represented, though the groups showed no difference in activation or CD3 levels. In all four CD4+ subsets, TCRB CDR3 length was moderately but significantly shorter in type 1 diabetes patients. The naive, central memory and regulatory TCRB repertoires appeared to resemble one another more closely among patients than among healthy donors. Patients with type 1 diabetes made fewer insertions and deleted more nucleotides at VDJ recombination sites, implying thymic rearrangement abnormalities.

Each donor gave one peripheral blood draw, averaging roughly 100 mL, which was collected into heparinised tubes. Naive, central memory, regulatory and stem cell-like memory CD4+ T cells were sorted on a BD FACSAria II using a panel including CD45RO, CCR7, CD25, CD127, CD95 and CD27. Every sorted population had a purity above 98%. PBMCs were isolated right away by Lymphoprep density gradient centrifugation and were stained directly, without culture. So that batch effects would be minimized, each experiment stained and sorted samples in pairs, pairing one healthy donor with one patient. All of the isolated RNA was reverse transcribed with the High Capacity cDNA Reverse Transcription Kit, so expressed TCRB transcripts were sequenced. Naive, central memory and regulatory T cell samples underwent deep immunoSEQ sequencing, averaging approximately 3.3 million total reads per sample. Sorted cells were lysed in RLT buffer, and RNA was extracted using DNase-treated RNeasy Micro or Mini kits according to cell number. Each cell subset was processed separately to prevent cross-contamination, with patient and healthy donor samples processed together. Using the immunoSEQ multiplex PCR, TCRB sequences were amplified from cDNA into 87-bp fragments spanning the CDR3 region. Sequencing of the amplicons was performed on the Illumina HiSeq platform. Under the source paper's analysis protocol: PCR bias was corrected computationally using synthetic template baselines, and reads within Hamming distance 2 were collapsed, with unmergeable singletons discarded. Reads were aligned to IMGT to assign V, D and J genes, CDR3 length, and insertions or deletions at six rearrangement sites. Within each subset, clonotype counts were normalized to sorted cell number, after which true diversity and Gini coefficients were computed with the tcR R package. The overlap coefficient, calculated on TCRB nucleotide sequences, was used to quantify repertoire sharing. As a proxy for the pre-selection repertoire, out-of-frame TCRB sequences from naive cells were analyzed. The source is immuneACCESS, and TCRdb retained only in-frame sequences with V and J called. Part of the clones is not carried over; for the studies checked, unresolved V genes explain less than half of this, and the remainder is unexplained. V, J and clone size are taken as reported in that table, and D and trimming were inferred from the DNA itself. This sample gives hundreds of thousands of clones in total; about 14% of them show up just once. The top ten clones comprise 0.03% to 0.04% of the sample.

Input material: naive CD4+ T cells from blood. Sample cell subset or site, as interpreted from the label and publication: true naive CD4+ T cells. The sequence is built from TRBV7-3 and TRBJ2-7; 10 junctional bases match TRBD1. The TCR comes from a man aged 18 to 29 with type 1 diabetes. The CDR3 corresponds to CASSFPGQGPVEQYF. The DNA reads TGTGCCAGCAGCTTTCCGGGACAGGGGCCAGTCGAGCAGTACTTC.